This T cell receptor beta chain was obtained from a study of blood T cell repertoires in COVID-19. CDR1 is SGHTA, CDR2 FQGNSA, per germline. The CDR3 has 15 residues. Trimming removed 5 bases from V and 3 bases from J, with 14 bases in between. Profiled with immunoSEQ multiplex PCR; TCRdb holds only in-frame clones, not every one. The table records over 200,000 clones, over 80% of them present only once. This TCR was recovered from a woman aged 25 to 39 with COVID-19, enrolled during active disease. The chain combines TRBV7-2 with TRBJ1-5; maybe TRBD1 (5 bases). Specimen: peripheral blood. The CDR3 bases are TGTGCCAGCAGCCCAGGGCCCCCATTCAATCAGCCCCAGCATTTT. Translation gives CASSPGPPFNQPQHF.